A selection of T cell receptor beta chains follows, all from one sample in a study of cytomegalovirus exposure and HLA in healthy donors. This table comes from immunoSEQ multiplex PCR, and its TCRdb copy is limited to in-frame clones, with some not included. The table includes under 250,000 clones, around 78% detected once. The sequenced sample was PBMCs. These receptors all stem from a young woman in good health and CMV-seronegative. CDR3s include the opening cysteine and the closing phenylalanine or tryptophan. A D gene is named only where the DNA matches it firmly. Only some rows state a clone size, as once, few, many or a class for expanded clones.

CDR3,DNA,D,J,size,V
CASSPTWNNEQFF,TGCGCCAGCAGCCCGACCTGGAACAATGAGCAGTTCTTC,NA,TRBJ2-1,NA,TRBV5-1
CASSLGGMSEKLFF,TGTGCCAGCAGCTTGGGAGGGATGAGTGAAAAACTGTTTTTT,NA,TRBJ1-4,few,TRBV5-4
CASSLDHRTRGYEQYF,TGTGCCAGCAGCTTGGACCACAGAACAAGGGGATACGAGCAGTACTTC,NA,TRBJ2-7,NA,TRBV11-2
CASGSLYGYTF,TGTGCCAGCGGCTCTCTCTATGGCTACACCTTC,NA,TRBJ1-2,once,TRBV28
CASRLRQVTYNEQFF,TGTGCCAGCAGGTTAAGACAGGTAACCTACAATGAGCAGTTCTTC,NA,TRBJ2-1,NA,TRBV27
CASSEGFNYGYTF,TGTGCCAGCAGTGAAGGCTTCAACTATGGCTACACCTTC,NA,TRBJ1-2,NA,TRBV2
CASSLEGSLPDEQYF,TGCGCCAGCAGCTTGGAAGGGTCGTTACCCGACGAGCAGTACTTC,NA,TRBJ2-7,NA,TRBV5-1
CAWSVQGVGGYTF,TGTGCCTGGAGTGTACAGGGAGTTGGAGGCTACACCTTC,NA,TRBJ1-2,NA,TRBV30
CASSEDRAPRKLFF,TGTGCCAGCAGTGAGGATCGGGCCCCAAGAAAACTGTTTTTT,NA,TRBJ1-4,NA,TRBV2
CASSLLAGSETQYF,TGCGCCAGCAGCTTACTAGCGGGATCAGAGACCCAGTACTTC,TRBD2,TRBJ2-5,NA,TRBV5-1
CASSPRANTEAFF,TGTGCCAGCTCACCCAGGGCGAACACTGAAGCTTTCTTT,NA,TRBJ1-1,few,TRBV18
CASSQILLDEQYF,TGCGCCAGCAGCCAAATCCTTCTTGACGAGCAGTACTTC,NA,TRBJ2-7,few,TRBV4-1
CASSQDNFGEQYF,TGTGCCAGCAGCCAGGACAACTTTGGGGAGCAGTACTTC,NA,TRBJ2-7,NA,TRBV2
CASSLVYGLLYNEQFF,TGTGCCAGCAGCTTAGTATATGGGCTGCTTTACAATGAGCAGTTCTTC,NA,TRBJ2-1,NA,TRBV11-2
CASSQVKRTTQREKLFF,TGCGCCAGCAGCCAAGTTAAGCGGACCACTCAACGGGAAAAACTGTTTTTT,NA,TRBJ1-4,NA,TRBV4-1
CASSGGSYEQYF,TGCGCCAGCAGCGGGGGCTCCTACGAGCAGTACTTC,NA,TRBJ2-7,NA,TRBV5-1
CASSRGDTQYF,TGTGCCAGCAGTCGGGGGGATACGCAGTATTTT,NA,TRBJ2-3,NA,TRBV25-1
CASTWGGEAFF,TGTGCCAGCACCTGGGGGGGGGAAGCTTTCTTT,NA,TRBJ1-1,NA,TRBV27
CASSPEQVREGSYEQYF,TGTGCCAGCTCACCGGAGCAGGTGAGGGAGGGGTCCTACGAGCAGTACTTC,TRBD2,TRBJ2-7,NA,TRBV18
CASSYEGGNIQYF,TGTGCCAGCAGTTACGAGGGGGGAAACATTCAGTACTTC,NA,TRBJ2-4,NA,TRBV28
CASSAIRLATGELFF,TGTGCCAGCAGTGCAATTCGACTAGCGACCGGGGAGCTGTTTTTT,TRBD2,TRBJ2-2,NA,TRBV6-1
CASSYSGREQYF,TGTGCCAGCAGTTACTCGGGGAGAGAGCAGTACTTC,NA,TRBJ2-7,NA,TRBV6-6
CASSEEVFPPPYYGYTF,TGTGCCAGCAGCGAGGAGGTCTTCCCTCCTCCCTATTATGGCTACACCTTC,NA,TRBJ1-2,NA,TRBV28
CASSSSNEQFF,TGCGCCAGCAGCTCTAGCAATGAGCAGTTCTTC,NA,TRBJ2-1,NA,TRBV5-1
CASSLERGGGKLFF,TGTGCCAGCAGCTTGGAAAGGGGGGGAGGAAAACTGTTTTTT,NA,TRBJ1-4,NA,TRBV7-2
CASSPGVGGSSGLDTQYF,TGTGCCAGCAGCCCAGGAGTGGGGGGCTCGAGTGGCTTAGATACGCAGTATTTT,NA,TRBJ2-3,NA,TRBV11-3
CASSPGTQGDEQFF,TGTGCCAGCAGTCCAGGTACACAGGGCGATGAGCAGTTCTTC,NA,TRBJ2-1,NA,TRBV7-9
CAWADDRGNYGYTF,TGTGCCTGGGCAGACGACAGGGGCAACTATGGCTACACCTTC,TRBD1,TRBJ1-2,NA,TRBV30
CAWTKPGPGSPLHF,TGTGCCTGGACCAAACCCGGACCCGGTTCACCCCTCCACTTT,NA,TRBJ1-6,NA,TRBV30